The 5 T cell receptor beta chains given below trace back to one sample, sequenced in a study of Ad26.COV2.S vaccination and SARS-CoV-2 variants. Documented treatment: roughly 19 received Ad26.COV2.S at low or high dose, single or two shots; 5 received placebo; per-sample allocation not given. After the first vaccine or placebo injection, samples were drawn on day 63. The repertoire was sequenced with immunoSEQ multiplex PCR; TCRdb's copy has only in-frame clones and lacks some. The table includes hundreds of thousands of clones, 89% detected once. Sample: peripheral blood, taken in a trial of Ad26.COV2.S vaccine versus placebo. These receptors all stem from a person aged 18-65 years who received the Ad26.COV2.S COVID-19 vaccine or a placebo.

This rearrangement joins TRBV18 to TRBJ1-3, with unresolved D. From germline, CDR1 is KGHSH and CDR2 LQKENI. V lost 2 bases and J 4 bases, leaving 12 bases between the germline ends. The CDR3 loop spans 15 amino acids. For the CDR3, the DNA is TGTGCCAGCTCACCATGGACCCCAGGAGGAAACACCATATATTTT. It encodes CASSPWTPGGNTIYF.

The V call is TRBV4-1, the J call TRBJ2-2; D is uncertain. Germline loops: CDR1 MGHRA, CDR2 YSYEKL. Trimming took off 4 bases at V and 7 bases at J, with 13 bases between the two ends. CDR3 length: 14 residues. CDR3 residues: CASSRRWRSGELFF. In DNA form, the CDR3 reads TGCGCCAGCAGCCGAAGATGGAGAAGCGGGGAGCTGTTTTTT.

The V gene is TRBV11-2, the J gene TRBJ2-2, with a possible D match to TRBD1 (5 bases). Per germline, CDR1 SGHAT and CDR2 FQNNGV. CDR3 length equals 17 residues. V lost 0 bases and J lost 6, with 17 bases in between. CDR3 region: CASSLELPRTGPGELFF. CDR3 sequence (DNA): TGTGCCAGCAGCTTAGAATTGCCCAGAACAGGTCCCGGGGAGCTGTTTTTT. Looking up the rest from reference TRBV11-2 and TRBJ2-2 gives the full variable domain: EAGVAQSPRYKIIEKRQSVAFWCNPISGHATLYWYQQILGQGPKLLIQFQNNGVVDDSQLPKDRFSAERLKGVDSTLKIQPAKLEDSAVYLCASSLELPRTGPGELFFGEGSRLTVL.

This clone has only one observation. At the DNA level, this CDR3 is encoded by other sequences in the same sample as well. The rearrangement uses TRBV10-3 and TRBJ1-1; 8 positions agree with TRBD1. The length of the CDR3 is 14 residues. Germline CDR1 ENHRY, CDR2 SYGVKD. V gave up 5 bases and J gave up 0 bases; unmatched junction bases: 2. CDR3 DNA sequence: TGTGCCATCAGTAGACAGGGGTTGAACACTGAAGCTTTCTTT. Residues: CAISRQGLNTEAFF.

There are a few counts of this clone. This sequence joins TRBV2 and TRBJ2-4; possible D gene TRBD1, 6 bases. CDR1 SNHLY and CDR2 FYNNEI come from the germline V gene. The CDR3 covers 13 residues. Trimming shortened V by 6 bases and J by 7 bases, and 13 bases separated the two germline ends. The CDR3 region has the DNA TGTGCCAGCAGGGCAGGGGATACGAACATTCAGTACTTC. This encodes CASRAGDTNIQYF.